These T cell receptor beta chains were read from a single sample in a study of blood T cell repertoires in COVID-19. The repertoire was sequenced with immunoSEQ multiplex PCR; TCRdb's copy has only in-frame clones and lacks some. The sample consists of more than 35,000 clones, over 75% of them appearing once. The sample comprised peripheral blood. All receptors come from a man younger than 40 with active or convalescent COVID-19. Each CDR3 is given with its conserved first and last residue. A D gene is named only where the DNA matches it firmly. Clone sizes are given selectively: once, few, many, or a class where the clone is expanded.

v_call,d_call,clone_size,j_call,cdr3_nt,cdr3_aa
TRBV5-1,TRBD2,NA,TRBJ2-5,TGCGCCAGCAGCTTGACGGGGGGGTACCAAGAGACCCAGTACTTC,CASSLTGGYQETQYF
TRBV27,NA,NA,TRBJ2-5,TGTGCCAGCAGTTTCACCTGGAGGGAGACCCAGTACTTC,CASSFTWRETQYF
TRBV13,NA,NA,TRBJ1-3,TGTGCCAGCAGCCACCTCCAGGGGAGCTCTGGAAACACCATATATTTT,CASSHLQGSSGNTIYF
TRBV19,TRBD1,NA,TRBJ2-5,TGTGCCAGTAGTATAGCCCCGGGACAGGGGGCAGGAGAGACCCAGTACTTC,CASSIAPGQGAGETQYF
TRBV7-9,TRBD1,NA,TRBJ2-1,TGTGCCAGCAGCTTAGGGGGACAGGGGGCCCATAGCTCCTACAATGAGCAGTTCTTC,CASSLGGQGAHSSYNEQFF
TRBV5-4,TRBD1,NA,TRBJ1-6,TGTGCCAGCAGCGCCGGATGGGACAGGGATAATTCACCCCTCCACTTT,CASSAGWDRDNSPLHF
TRBV29-1,TRBD1,few,TRBJ2-3,TGCAGCGTTGTGACAGGGTCGGCAGATACGCAGTATTTT,CSVVTGSADTQYF
TRBV7-2,NA,NA,TRBJ1-5,TGTGCCAGCAGCTTAGTCGGGCAGGGGTCATATCAGCCCCAGCATTTT,CASSLVGQGSYQPQHF
TRBV19,NA,NA,TRBJ2-3,TGTGCCAGTAGTCCCCTGGCAGGAACAGATACGCAGTATTTT,CASSPLAGTDTQYF
TRBV11-2,TRBD1,NA,TRBJ2-1,TGTGCCAGCAGCCTCTCCGGGACAGGGGGCTTCAGCTCCTACAATGAGCAGTTCTTC,CASSLSGTGGFSSYNEQFF
TRBV5-1,TRBD1,NA,TRBJ2-1,TGCGCCAGCAGCATACGGACAGGGGGTACGGAGGGCCATGAGCAGTTCTTC,CASSIRTGGTEGHEQFF
TRBV24-1,NA,NA,TRBJ1-2,TGTGCCACCAGTGAACGGGACTCCAACTATGGCTACACCTTC,CATSERDSNYGYTF
TRBV18,TRBD1,NA,TRBJ1-1,TGTGCCAGCTCCCCAGACGGACAGGGAGAAGCTTTCTTT,CASSPDGQGEAFF
TRBV2,NA,NA,TRBJ2-5,TGTGCCAGCAGTGAAACCCGGGGGAAAAGGGGAGAGACCCAGTACTTC,CASSETRGKRGETQYF
TRBV18,NA,NA,TRBJ1-5,TGTGCCAGCTCACCGGGAGCGTCACAGCCCCAGCATTTT,CASSPGASQPQHF
TRBV6-2/TRBV6-3,TRBD2,few,TRBJ2-7,TGTGCCAGCAGCTCCGGACTAGCGTTCTACGAGCAGTACTTC,CASSSGLAFYEQYF
TRBV19,NA,NA,TRBJ1-1,TGTGCCACGAACTCGGGGGACGGCTTGAACACTGAAGCTTTCTTT,CATNSGDGLNTEAFF
TRBV7-3,NA,NA,TRBJ2-1,TGTGCCAGCAGCCCCTTTAGCGTCCCTACGAATGAGCAGTTCTTC,CASSPFSVPTNEQFF
TRBV19,TRBD1,NA,TRBJ1-1,TGTGCCAGTAGTATAGATCCGAGACAGGGGGTTAAAGCTTTCTTT,CASSIDPRQGVKAFF
TRBV4-2,NA,NA,TRBJ2-1,TGTGCCAGCAGCCAGTGGAAAGCGGGCCCCTCCAATGAGCAGTTCTTC,CASSQWKAGPSNEQFF
TRBV3-1/TRBV3-2,NA,NA,TRBJ2-3,TGTGCCAGCAGCCAAGATCATGTCCTAACCGATAGCACAGATACGCAGTATTTT,CASSQDHVLTDSTDTQYF
TRBV29-1,TRBD1,NA,TRBJ2-2,TGCAGCGCCGGGACAGGCGCCCACGGGGAGCTGTTTTTT,CSAGTGAHGELFF
TRBV24-1,TRBD1,once,TRBJ2-3,TGTGCCACCAGTGATTTAGAAAAGGACAGGGGCACAGATACGCAGTATTTT,CATSDLEKDRGTDTQYF
TRBV24-1,NA,NA,TRBJ2-5,TGTGCCACCAAGAGCGGCCAAACCCCCCAAGAGACCCAGTACTTC,CATKSGQTPQETQYF
TRBV3-1/TRBV3-2,TRBD2,once,TRBJ2-3,TGTGCCAGCAGCCAAGGACTAGCGGGGGGGCTAGATACGCAGTATTTT,CASSQGLAGGLDTQYF
TRBV11-2,TRBD1,NA,TRBJ1-3,TGTGCCAGCAGCACAAGGACAGGGGAAAACACCATATATTTT,CASSTRTGENTIYF
TRBV18,NA,NA,TRBJ1-1,TGTGCCAGCTCACCACCGGTGGCCAGATTGAACACTGAAGCTTTCTTT,CASSPPVARLNTEAFF
TRBV27,NA,NA,TRBJ2-6,TGTGCCAGCAGTTTATCGGGGCCCATAAACTCTGGGGCCAACGTCCTGACTTTC,CASSLSGPINSGANVLTF
TRBV6-5,TRBD1,NA,TRBJ1-6,TGTGCCAGCAGCCTCTACAGGGGAGCAGGTTCACCCCTCCACTTT,CASSLYRGAGSPLHF
TRBV6-5,NA,NA,TRBJ1-5,TGTGCCAGCAGCCCCAGGGAGGGGAGCAATCAGCCCCAGCATTTT,CASSPREGSNQPQHF
TRBV24-1,TRBD1,NA,TRBJ1-2,TGTGCCACCAGTGATCCGGGACAGGGGAACTATGGCTACACCTTC,CATSDPGQGNYGYTF
TRBV11-3,TRBD2,NA,TRBJ2-2,TGTGCCAGCAGCCGCTGGGACCCCAAGCGGGAGGGCCGCAACGGGGAGCTGTTTTTT,CASSRWDPKREGRNGELFF
TRBV4-1,TRBD1,NA,TRBJ1-1,TGCGCCAGCAGCCAAGGGACAGGTTGGGCGAACACTGAAGCTTTCTTT,CASSQGTGWANTEAFF
TRBV18,TRBD2,few,TRBJ2-7,TGTGCCAGCTCACTAATCCCCTCTAGCGGGGGGTCCTCGGCCGAGCAGTACTTC,CASSLIPSSGGSSAEQYF
TRBV19,NA,NA,TRBJ1-2,TGTGCCAGTAGTTATACAGCCGCAGTTATTGATAACTATGGCTACACCTTC,CASSYTAAVIDNYGYTF
TRBV6-5,NA,NA,TRBJ2-2,TGTGCCAGCAGTTCCCTCGTGCGCGGGAACACCGGGGAGCTGTTTTTT,CASSSLVRGNTGELFF
TRBV29-1,NA,NA,TRBJ2-5,TGCAGTCACGAACAGGCTCTTTGGACCCAGTACTTC,CSHEQALWTQYF
TRBV6-2/TRBV6-3,NA,NA,TRBJ2-2,TGTGCCAGCAGTTACCAGGGACTGAACACCGGGGAGCTGTTTTTT,CASSYQGLNTGELFF
TRBV2,NA,NA,TRBJ1-5,TGTGCCAGCAGGACAGAGAATCAGCCCCAGCATTTT,CASRTENQPQHF
TRBV6-6,NA,NA,TRBJ1-6,TGTGCCAGCTCCGTCGGCACAACAGGGCGTTTATCACCCCTCCACTTT,CASSVGTTGRLSPLHF
TRBV11-2,TRBD1,few,TRBJ1-6,TGTGCCAGCAGCCGGGACAGTGGCTCCTATAATTCACCCCTCCACTTT,CASSRDSGSYNSPLHF
TRBV7-3,NA,once,TRBJ1-1,TGTGCCAGCAGCTTAGGCGGGGCGAACACTGAAGCTTTCTTT,CASSLGGANTEAFF
TRBV6-1,NA,once,TRBJ1-6,TGTGCCAGCAGTGAAATGGCGACGGGGTCACCCCTCCACTTT,CASSEMATGSPLHF
TRBV2,NA,NA,TRBJ2-1,TGTGCCAGCAGTGAATGGCAGGGGAATGAGCAGTTCTTC,CASSEWQGNEQFF
TRBV9,TRBD1,NA,TRBJ1-5,TGTGCCAGCAGCGCTGGACAGGGTTACAATCAGCCCCAGCATTTT,CASSAGQGYNQPQHF
TRBV24-1,TRBD1,NA,TRBJ1-5,TGTGCCACCAGTGATTTGGAGGCAGGGGGCGAGAAGAATCAGCCCCAGCATTTT,CATSDLEAGGEKNQPQHF
TRBV5-4,NA,NA,TRBJ1-1,TGTGCCAGCAGCCTTAACACTGAAGCTTTCTTT,CASSLNTEAFF
TRBV11-3,TRBD1,NA,TRBJ2-1,TGTGCCAGCAGGCGACAGGGCACCTACAATGAGCAGTTCTTC,CASRRQGTYNEQFF
TRBV7-2,NA,NA,TRBJ2-6,TGTGCCAGCAGCCCAGGGATTTCCTCTGGGGCCAACGTCCTGACTTTC,CASSPGISSGANVLTF
TRBV30,NA,NA,TRBJ2-3,TGTGCCTGGAGCCGACAGACCGATACGCAGTATTTT,CAWSRQTDTQYF
TRBV10-1,NA,few,TRBJ1-5,TGCGCCAGCAGACTCACCCCGCCCCAGCATTTT,CASRLTPPQHF
TRBV20-1,TRBD1,NA,TRBJ1-6,TGCAGTGCGGGACAGAATTCACCCCTCCACTTT,CSAGQNSPLHF